Here is one T cell receptor (beta chain) with its context. The data originate from a study of blood T cell repertoires in COVID-19. About the study: COVID-19 samples, acute and convalescent, were from the United States, Italy and Spain. T cells, B-cell-depleted T cells, or PBMCs supplied cDNA or gDNA.

Profiled with immunoSEQ multiplex PCR; TCRdb holds only in-frame clones, not every one. The sample contains some 220,000 clones, around 84% of which appear only once. Germline CDR1 is SGHAT and CDR2 is FQDESV (reference sequence). V lost 3 bases and J 8 bases, leaving 7 bases between the germline ends. This CDR3 region has 11 residues. The clonotype was recovered from a human donor in a cohort sampled during active COVID-19. Sequencing input: peripheral blood. The genes are TRBV11-1 and TRBJ1-2; D is undetermined. The CDR3 region is CASSFSGGYTF. In DNA form, the CDR3 reads TGTGCCAGCAGCTTCAGTGGCGGCTACACCTTC.